Following are 14 T cell receptor beta chains from one sample sequenced in a study of shared clonotypes between healthy human individuals. TCRdb's table, derived via immunoSEQ multiplex PCR, lists solely in-frame clones and lacks some. The table has 2 million to 2.5 million clones, more than 90% seen once. Sequencing was done on a sample of naive CD4+ T cells sorted from blood. Noted subset: CD45RA+ positively selected. The receptors were sampled from a man aged 18-30 years in good health.

The chain has TRBV6-4 and TRBJ1-1; D remains unclear. Deletions cut 2 bases from V and 7 bases from J, with 11 bases between. The CDR3 consists of 13 residues. Germline lookup yields CDR1 MRHNA and CDR2 SNTAGT. CDR3 sequence reads: CASSDEAGGEAFF. The CDR3 bases are TGTGCCAGCAGTGACGAGGCTGGAGGTGAAGCTTTCTTT.

This clone was counted a single time. The chain is built from TRBV28 and TRBJ1-6, with D possibly being TRBD1 (6 bases). This CDR3 spans 16 amino acids. The V gene's germline CDR1 is MDHEN and CDR2 SYDVKM. V lost 6 bases to trimming and J lost 3 bases, with 15 bases between them. CDR3 DNA: TGTGCCAGCAGAAACCCGACAGGCCTCTATAATTCACCCCTCCACTTT. It is translated as CASRNPTGLYNSPLHF.

The V gene is TRBV19, the J gene TRBJ2-7, with a weak D call TRBD2 (5 bases). Germline V lookup: CDR1 LNHDA, CDR2 SQIVND (reference sequence). Trimming took off 3 bases at V and 4 bases at J, with 16 bases between the two ends. The CDR3 is made up of 15 amino acids. In nucleotides, the CDR3 is TGTGCCAGTAGTATGTCACCTCGGAGAGGGTACGAGCAGTACTTC. It codes for CASSMSPRRGYEQYF.

This clone was seen only once. The rearrangement links TRBV27 to TRBJ2-6; D is unclear. Trimming left V 5 bases short and J 12 bases short, with 26 bases between. There are 17 residues in the CDR3. The germline V gene encodes CDR1 MNHEY and CDR2 SMNVEV (reference sequence). CDR3 DNA: TGTGCCAGCAGTCCAATCAAGGTGAAAGGCGTTGATGGCGTCCTGACTTTC. Translated, it gives CASSPIKVKGVDGVLTF.

The chain couples TRBV4-3 to TRBJ1-6; D uncertain. Germline CDR1 and CDR2: LGHNA and YSLEER. The CDR3 contains 15 residues. V lost 4 bases, J lost 5 bases, and 12 bases lay in between. The CDR3 nucleotides read TGCGCCAGCAGCCCGACGACGGCCCATAATTCACCCCTCCACTTT. Amino acid sequence: CASSPTTAHNSPLHF.

The V call is TRBV30, the J call TRBJ1-5; 9 bases line up with TRBD1. V was pared by 4 bases and J by 6 bases, with 10 bases of the junction left unmatched. Looked up from germline, CDR1 is GTSNPN and CDR2 is SVGIG (reference sequence). CDR3 length: 15 residues. CDR3 in amino acids: CAWMLQGARGQPQHF. The CDR3 nucleotides are TGTGCCTGGATGTTACAGGGGGCTAGGGGTCAGCCCCAGCATTTT.

The genes are TRBV6-1 and TRBJ1-2; D is unresolved. From germline, CDR1 is MNHNS and CDR2 SASEGT. The CDR3 has 15 amino acids. Trimming removed 3 bases from V and 6 bases from J, with 17 bases in between. The CDR3 loop reads CASSELIGQVHGYTF. The DNA for the CDR3 is TGTGCCAGCAGTGAGTTGATTGGGCAGGTTCATGGCTACACCTTC.

The chain's CDR3 is CASSIADRGTPLHF. In nucleotides, the CDR3 is TGTGCCAGCAGTATCGCGGACAGGGGAACACCCCTCCACTTT. V is TRBV6-5 and J is TRBJ1-6; 9 positions match TRBD1. The V segment lost 5 bases and the J segment 11 bases; nucleotides outside the gene matches: 7. The CDR3 length is 14 residues. Germline values: CDR1 MNHEY, CDR2 SVGAGI.

The genes are TRBV2 and TRBJ1-6; D is unresolved. Trimming removed 4 bases at V and 0 bases at J, with 7 bases between. Germline CDR1 reads SNHLY; CDR2 reads FYNNEI. The CDR3 runs to 15 residues. CDR3 sequence (DNA): TGTGCCAGCAGTGCGCCAGGCTCCTATAATTCACCCCTCCACTTT. Translated, it gives CASSAPGSYNSPLHF.

As concerns this clone: The same CDR3 is also encoded by other DNA sequences in this sample. J is TRBJ1-2 and V is TRBV19, with D possibly being TRBD1 (6 bases). V lost 5 bases, J lost 5 bases, and 12 bases lay in between. CDR3 length: 13 amino acids. Germline CDR1 LNHDA, CDR2 SQIVND (reference sequence). CDR3 bases: TGTGCCAGTAGTCCACAGGGATTATATGGCTACACCTTC. It is translated as CASSPQGLYGYTF.

V and J are TRBV7-2 and TRBJ2-7; D is perhaps TRBD1 (5 bases). V was trimmed by 2 bases and J by 2 bases, leaving 13 bases between them. CDR3 size: 15 residues. Germline V CDR1 and CDR2: SGHTA, FQGNSA. Here the CDR3 DNA reads TGTGCCAGCAGCTTATGGGGCCAGGCGACCTACGAGCAGTACTTC. Protein: CASSLWGQATYEQYF.

Here the CDR3 DNA reads TGTGCCAGCAGTGCGGGACAGGGGATCTATGAGCAGTTCTTC. Residues: CASSAGQGIYEQFF. The V gene is TRBV2, the J gene TRBJ2-1; 10 nucleotides match TRBD1. Trimming took 4 bases from V and 8 from J; bases not matched to a gene: 5. Germline values: CDR1 SNHLY, CDR2 FYNNEI. The CDR3 has 14 residues.

As regards this clone: The same CDR3 arises from other DNA sequences in this sample as well. J is TRBJ2-6 and V is TRBV6-5; 7 bases match TRBD1. Germline loops: CDR1 MNHEY, CDR2 SVGAGI. This CDR3 has 14 residues. J lost 1 base, V lost 6 bases, and 0 bases had no gene match. DNA of the CDR3: TGTGCCAGCAGCAGGGGGTCTGGGGCCAACGTCCTGACTTTC. Its translation is CASSRGSGANVLTF.

This clone was seen just once. The genes are TRBV6-5 and TRBJ1-5, with a weak D call TRBD1 (5 bases). Germline V gene lookup returns CDR1 MNHEY and CDR2 SVGAGI. Trimming removed 6 bases at V and 0 bases at J, with 12 bases between. The CDR3 spans 15 residues. The chain's CDR3 is CASRLLTDSNQPQHF. The CDR3 DNA is TGTGCCAGCAGACTATTGACAGATAGCAATCAGCCCCAGCATTTT.